The TCR beta chain under discussion was sequenced for a study of blood T cell repertoires in COVID-19. Whole-study context: The analysed material was cDNA or gDNA that came from T cells, B-cell-depleted T cells, or PBMCs.

V lost 0 bases and J 3 bases, leaving 5 bases between the germline ends. The CDR3 has 14 residues. Per the germline V gene, CDR1 is LNHNV and CDR2 is YYDKDF (reference sequence). Generated by immunoSEQ multiplex PCR, the TCRdb table keeps only in-frame clones and is missing some. The data hold under 200,000 clones, with about 88% observed a single time. Sequencing was done on a sample of peripheral blood. This chain connects TRBV15 to TRBJ2-2, with D uncertain. The sequence was obtained from a young man with acute or convalescent COVID-19. The CDR3 sequence: CATSRETDTGELFF. The DNA for the CDR3 is TGTGCCACCAGCAGAGAAACGGACACCGGGGAGCTGTTTTTT.